Following are 16 T cell receptor beta chains from one sample sequenced in a study of blood T cell repertoires in COVID-19. Repertoires were generated with immunoSEQ multiplex PCR, while TCRdb's copy carries only in-frame clones and drops some. The sample yields 130,000 to 150,000 clones, approximately 80% seen once. The sequencing sample was made of peripheral blood. These TCRs come from an older man who had recovered from COVID-19.

The genes are TRBV6-1 and TRBJ1-2, with 9 bases fitting TRBD1. Germline V gives CDR1 MNHNS, CDR2 SASEGT. This CDR3 is built from 17 residues. J was trimmed by 0 bases and V by 3 bases; bases with no gene match: 8. The CDR3 here is CASSERGTGKANYGYTF. Written as DNA, the CDR3 is TGTGCCAGCAGTGAGAGGGGGACAGGGAAAGCTAACTATGGCTACACCTTC.

The genes are TRBV5-8 and TRBJ2-1, with D possibly matching TRBD2 (5 bases). The CDR3 length is 12 residues. Trimming shortened V by 7 bases and J by 4 bases, and 9 bases separated the two germline ends. Germline V lookup: CDR1 SGHTS, CDR2 YDEGEE. For the CDR3, the DNA is TGTGCCAGCGGCCGGGGTTACAATGAGCAGTTCTTC. Translation: CASGRGYNEQFF.

This clone has only a few counts. The gene calls are TRBV7-9 and TRBJ2-7; possible D gene TRBD2, 5 bases. With 5 bases removed from V and 6 bases from J, the gap between germline ends came to 20 bases. This CDR3 comprises 15 residues. Germline V gene lookup returns CDR1 SEHNR and CDR2 FQNEAQ (reference sequence). The CDR3 DNA reads TGTGCCAGCAGCCCCCCCTTTTGGGTCGGGGTCGAGCAGTACTTC. Encoded protein: CASSPPFWVGVEQYF.

This sequence joins TRBV15 and TRBJ1-1, with D tentatively TRBD1 (6 bases). V was pared by 8 bases and J by 2 bases, with 12 bases between. This CDR3 is 13 amino acids long. Germline CDR1 LNHNV, CDR2 YYDKDF (reference sequence). DNA for the CDR3: TGTGCCACCTCCGGACAGTTAAACACTGAAGCTTTCTTT. Translation: CATSGQLNTEAFF.

This rearrangement joins TRBV19 to TRBJ2-6, with D possibly being TRBD1 (6 bases). The CDR3 has 15 residues. Trimming took off 6 bases at V and 3 bases at J, with 12 bases between the two ends. CDR1 and CDR2 from the germline V gene are LNHDA and SQIVND (reference sequence). The CDR3: CASRRQAYGANVLTF. The CDR3 DNA is TGTGCCAGTAGGAGACAGGCATATGGGGCCAACGTCCTGACTTTC.

V and J are TRBV9 and TRBJ2-2; D is perhaps TRBD1 (6 bases). V lost 4 bases and J 1 base, leaving 11 bases between the germline ends. CDR1 and CDR2 (germline): SGDLS, YYNGEE. The CDR3 sequence is 15 residues long. The chain's CDR3 is CASSHGTRNTGELFF. CDR3 coding DNA: TGTGCCAGCAGCCACGGGACAAGGAACACCGGGGAGCTGTTTTTT.

This chain links TRBV9 with TRBJ2-3; 13 nucleotides line up with TRBD2. Germline trimming cut 4 bases from V and 11 bases from J; bases unmatched to any gene: 10. This CDR3 region has 15 residues. The germline gives CDR1 SGDLS, CDR2 YYNGEE. The CDR3 DNA follows: TGTGCCAGCAGCCCCAACGGACTAGCGGGAGCACAGCAGTATTTT. As protein: CASSPNGLAGAQQYF.

The gene calls are TRBV11-2 and TRBJ2-1, with TRBD2 identical over 8 bases. This CDR3 comprises 15 residues. CDR1 is SGHAT and CDR2 is FQNNGV in the germline V gene. The J segment lost 5 bases and the V segment lost 1 base, leaving 4 bases of the junction unmatched. The DNA of the CDR3 is TGTGCCAGCAGCTTAGGGGCTAGCGGGCACAATGAGCAGTTCTTC. Its translation is CASSLGASGHNEQFF.

The chain employs TRBV10-3 and TRBJ2-7, with D unresolved. The CDR3 consists of 12 residues. The ends were cut back, 8 bases at V and 0 bases at J, with 8 bases in the middle. Germline values: CDR1 ENHRY, CDR2 SYGVKD. The DNA of the CDR3 is TGTGCCATCGGGCAGAGCTCCTACGAGCAGTACTTC. Its translation: CAIGQSSYEQYF.

CDR3 in amino acids: CASSPSGRGDTQYF. The CDR3 DNA reads as TGTGCCAGCTCCCCTAGCGGGAGGGGAGATACGCAGTATTTT. The chain couples TRBV18 to TRBJ2-3; TRBD2 matches at 12 bases. Trimming cost V 6 bases and J 5 bases; bases outside gene matches: 3. CDR1 KGHSH and CDR2 LQKENI come from the germline V gene. This CDR3 comprises 14 residues. Based on the CDR3 plus reference TRBV18 and TRBJ2-3, the full variable domain is NAGVMQNPRHLVRRRGQEARLRCSPMKGHSHVYWYRQLPEEGLKFMVYLQKENIIDESGMPKERFSAEFPKEGPSILRIQQVVRGDSAAYFCASSPSGRGDTQYFGPGTRLTVL.

The V and J genes are TRBV29-1 and TRBJ2-1; 8 bases are shared with TRBD1. The CDR3 sequence is 13 residues long. Germline CDR1 reads SQVTM; CDR2 reads ANQGSEA. V was pared by 1 base and J by 6 bases, with 2 bases of the junction left unmatched. The CDR3 DNA sequence: TGCAGCGTTGAAGCAGACAGGGGCAATGAGCAGTTCTTC. Translation gives CSVEADRGNEQFF.

V is TRBV30 and J is TRBJ2-7; 8 bases are shared with TRBD2. Germline loops: CDR1 GTSNPN, CDR2 SVGIG (reference sequence). J lost 5 bases, V lost 1 base, and 10 bases had no gene match. This CDR3 has 15 amino acids. The CDR3 reads CAWSGGSGIGDEQYF. Here the CDR3 DNA reads TGTGCCTGGAGTGGGGGTAGCGGGATAGGTGACGAGCAGTACTTC.

The V gene is TRBV19, the J gene TRBJ2-7, with TRBD1 matching over 11 bases. Germline assignment: CDR1 LNHDA and CDR2 SQIVND (reference sequence). The trim removed 0 bases at V and 6 bases at J, leaving 7 bases unmatched. There are 16 residues in the CDR3. For the CDR3, the DNA is TGTGCCAGTAGTATAGATCTCGGGACAGGGGGTAGCGAGCAGTACTTC. It translates to CASSIDLGTGGSEQYF.

The CDR3, as DNA: TGCGCCAGCAGCCAAGATAGCGACTCCTACGAGCAGTACTTC. Its protein product is CASSQDSDSYEQYF. V usage is TRBV4-3 and J usage is TRBJ2-7; a weak D match, TRBD2 (5 bases). CDR1 is LGHNA and CDR2 is YSLEER in the germline V gene. V was clipped by 0 bases and J by 0 bases, with 6 bases between them. The CDR3 is 14 amino acids.

This sequence joins TRBV15 and TRBJ2-3; no clear D. Trimming stripped 1 base from V and 6 bases from J, with 14 bases between. The CDR3 is 15 amino acids. The germline V gene has CDR1 LNHNV and CDR2 YYDKDF (reference sequence). CDR3 sequence (DNA): TGTGCCACCAGCAGAGCCCCCTCACCCGAGGATACGCAGTATTTT. Protein product: CATSRAPSPEDTQYF.

The rearrangement joins TRBV30 to TRBJ1-2; D might be TRBD1 (5 bases). The V end was cut by 3 bases, the J end by 4 bases, with 9 bases between. The CDR3 contains 12 residues. The germline V gene has CDR1 GTSNPN and CDR2 SVGIG (reference sequence). The CDR3: CAWRQGTYGYTF. CDR3 nucleotide sequence: TGTGCCTGGAGGCAGGGAACCTATGGCTACACCTTC.